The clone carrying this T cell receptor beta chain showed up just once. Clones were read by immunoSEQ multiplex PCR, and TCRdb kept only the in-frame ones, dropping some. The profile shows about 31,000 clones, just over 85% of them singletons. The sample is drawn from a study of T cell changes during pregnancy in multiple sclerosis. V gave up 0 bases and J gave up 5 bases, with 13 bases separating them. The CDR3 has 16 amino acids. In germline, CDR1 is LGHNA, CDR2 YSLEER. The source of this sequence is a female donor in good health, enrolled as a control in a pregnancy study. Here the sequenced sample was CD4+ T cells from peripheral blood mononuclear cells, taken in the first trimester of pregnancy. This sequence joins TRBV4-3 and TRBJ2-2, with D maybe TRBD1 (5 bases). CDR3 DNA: TGCGCCAGCAGCCAAGAAGTCAGGGTGGGGACCGGGGAGCTGTTTTTT. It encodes CASSQEVRVGTGELFF.